This is a list of T cell receptor beta chains from one sample in a study of blood T cells in healthy people across ages. Each CDR3 protein gets one entry after TCRdb re-called the 5' RACE reads with MiXCR. In the table there are 650,000 to 1,000,000 distinct CDR3 sequences, around 34% of which are singletons. The sample comprised blood. Receptors were obtained from a man younger than 35 in good health. Each CDR3 is given with its conserved first and last residue. D genes are given only for firm matches. Clone size, where shown, is once, few, many, or a class for clones that have expanded.

abundance: .
d_gene: .
v_gene: TRBV5-6
j_gene: TRBJ2-2
CDR3nt: TGTGCCAGCAGCTTCTTCAGCGGCGGGGAGCTGTTTTTT
CDR3aa: CASSFFSGGELFF

abundance: .
d_gene: .
v_gene: TRBV5-5
j_gene: TRBJ2-1
CDR3nt: TGTGCCAGCAGCTCCATTACCCGGGAATATGAGCAGTTCTTC
CDR3aa: CASSSITREYEQFF

abundance: .
d_gene: TRBD1
v_gene: TRBV30
j_gene: TRBJ2-3
CDR3nt: TGTGCCTGGACTCTCGGACAGGGCCCAGATACGCAGTATTTT
CDR3aa: CAWTLGQGPDTQYF

abundance: .
d_gene: .
v_gene: TRBV9
j_gene: TRBJ2-1
CDR3nt: TGTGCCAGCAGCGTAGAGGCAGCCATCTCCTACAATGAGCAGTTCTTC
CDR3aa: CASSVEAAISYNEQFF

abundance: .
d_gene: .
v_gene: TRBV5-1
j_gene: TRBJ1-1
CDR3nt: TGCGCCACCGCTTCCGGGACACTGAACACTGAAGCTTTCTTT
CDR3aa: CATASGTLNTEAFF

abundance: once
d_gene: TRBD1
v_gene: TRBV6-2/TRBV6-3
j_gene: TRBJ1-5
CDR3nt: TGTGCCAGCACCTCTCTGGGACAGGGTATTCGTCAGCCCCAGCATTTT
CDR3aa: CASTSLGQGIRQPQHF

abundance: few
d_gene: .
v_gene: TRBV20-1
j_gene: TRBJ2-1
CDR3nt: TGCAGTGCTAGAGTGAACGGCGGGGCCTTCTCCTACAATGAGCAGTTCTTC
CDR3aa: CSARVNGGAFSYNEQFF

abundance: .
d_gene: .
v_gene: TRBV3-1
j_gene: TRBJ2-7
CDR3nt: TGTGCCAGCAGCCGATCGGCTAGCGCCCACGAGCAGTACTTC
CDR3aa: CASSRSASAHEQYF

abundance: .
d_gene: .
v_gene: TRBV18
j_gene: TRBJ1-1
CDR3nt: TGTGCCAGCTCGTGGAGTTCTGACGGGGTGAACACTGAAGCTTTCTTT
CDR3aa: CASSWSSDGVNTEAFF

abundance: .
d_gene: .
v_gene: TRBV4-3
j_gene: TRBJ1-4
CDR3nt: TGCGCCAGCAGCCGAGAGGTCTCAGGGGTAGGAGAAAAACTGTTTTTT
CDR3aa: CASSREVSGVGEKLFF

abundance: few
d_gene: .
v_gene: TRBV10-3
j_gene: TRBJ2-3
CDR3nt: TGTGCCATCAGTGAGGCCGATACGCAGTATTTT
CDR3aa: CAISEADTQYF

abundance: .
d_gene: TRBD2
v_gene: TRBV4-3
j_gene: TRBJ2-1
CDR3nt: TGCGCCAGCAGCCAAGATCTGGGGCTAGCGGGGGATACTTGGGAGCAGTTCTTC
CDR3aa: CASSQDLGLAGDTWEQFF

abundance: many
d_gene: .
v_gene: TRBV7-2
j_gene: TRBJ2-7
CDR3nt: TGTGCCAGCAGCACTTCCCCAGGGGCGGGGGTTTACGAGCAGTACTTC
CDR3aa: CASSTSPGAGVYEQYF

abundance: .
d_gene: .
v_gene: TRBV20-1
j_gene: TRBJ1-1
CDR3nt: TGCAGTGCTAGTCTCTTGAGGGGCACTGAAGCTTTCTTT
CDR3aa: CSASLLRGTEAFF

abundance: few
d_gene: .
v_gene: TRBV7-9
j_gene: TRBJ2-3
CDR3nt: TGTGCCAGCAGCCCGACGCGGGGAATCGGGGCCACAGATACGCAGTATTTT
CDR3aa: CASSPTRGIGATDTQYF

abundance: many
d_gene: .
v_gene: TRBV7-2
j_gene: TRBJ1-5
CDR3nt: TGTGCCAGCAGCCAGGGACTGACTAGCAATCAGCCCCAGCATTTT
CDR3aa: CASSQGLTSNQPQHF

abundance: .
d_gene: .
v_gene: TRBV20-1
j_gene: TRBJ1-1
CDR3nt: TGCAGTGCTAGAGATGTGAGGGGCGGTGGGAACACTGAAGCTTTCTTT
CDR3aa: CSARDVRGGGNTEAFF

abundance: few
d_gene: .
v_gene: TRBV7-2
j_gene: TRBJ1-5
CDR3nt: TGTGCCAGCAGCGCGAACTCACAGGGACATCAGCCCCAGCATTTT
CDR3aa: CASSANSQGHQPQHF

abundance: .
d_gene: .
v_gene: TRBV25-1
j_gene: TRBJ1-4
CDR3nt: TGTGCCAGAGGGGAAACGGGGAAACTGTTTTTT
CDR3aa: CARGETGKLFF

abundance: .
d_gene: TRBD2
v_gene: TRBV4-2
j_gene: TRBJ2-7
CDR3nt: TGTGCCAGCAGCCAAACCAGCGGGGAGGCCTACGAGCAGTACTTC
CDR3aa: CASSQTSGEAYEQYF

abundance: .
d_gene: .
v_gene: TRBV20-1
j_gene: TRBJ2-7
CDR3nt: TGCAGTGCTAGAGGCGGGGGCCCTTACAATGAGCAGTACTTC
CDR3aa: CSARGGGPYNEQYF

abundance: few
d_gene: TRBD1
v_gene: TRBV25-1
j_gene: TRBJ1-6
CDR3nt: TGTGCCAGCACCCGATCAACAGGGGGTAGTAATTCACCCCTCCACTTT
CDR3aa: CASTRSTGGSNSPLHF

abundance: few
d_gene: .
v_gene: TRBV7-9
j_gene: TRBJ1-5
CDR3nt: TGTGCCAGCAGCTTCGAAGGCCAGAATCAGCCCCAGCATTTT
CDR3aa: CASSFEGQNQPQHF

abundance: many
d_gene: .
v_gene: TRBV20-1
j_gene: TRBJ2-3
CDR3nt: TGCAGTGCCCAGGTCCCTAGCAATACGCAGTATTTT
CDR3aa: CSAQVPSNTQYF

abundance: .
d_gene: TRBD2
v_gene: TRBV20-1
j_gene: TRBJ2-7
CDR3nt: TGCAGTGCCCCTGGGACTAGCGGGTACGAGCAGTACTTC
CDR3aa: CSAPGTSGYEQYF

abundance: .
d_gene: TRBD1
v_gene: TRBV5-1
j_gene: TRBJ2-7
CDR3nt: TGCGCCAGCAGCTTGCGACAGGGGTCGGGCTACGAGCAGTACTTC
CDR3aa: CASSLRQGSGYEQYF

abundance: .
d_gene: .
v_gene: TRBV9
j_gene: TRBJ1-4
CDR3nt: TGTGCCAGCAGCGTAGCTCAGGTTACAACTAATGAAAAACTGTTTTTT
CDR3aa: CASSVAQVTTNEKLFF

abundance: .
d_gene: .
v_gene: TRBV7-9
j_gene: TRBJ2-7
CDR3nt: TGTGCCAGCAGCTTGTCAATTTCCGAGCAGTACTTC
CDR3aa: CASSLSISEQYF

abundance: .
d_gene: TRBD1
v_gene: TRBV7-2
j_gene: TRBJ2-3
CDR3nt: TGTGCCAGCAGCTTAATGTCCAGATCGGGCAGGGGGCGCACAGATACGCAGTATTTT
CDR3aa: CASSLMSRSGRGRTDTQYF

abundance: few
d_gene: .
v_gene: TRBV7-8
j_gene: TRBJ2-5
CDR3nt: TGTGCCAGCAACAATCCATCAGGGGCCTCGGGGGAGACCCAGTACTTC
CDR3aa: CASNNPSGASGETQYF

abundance: .
d_gene: .
v_gene: TRBV15
j_gene: TRBJ1-1
CDR3nt: TGTGCCACCAGCAGAGATCTGGATCCCGGGACTGAAGCTTTCTTT
CDR3aa: CATSRDLDPGTEAFF

abundance: few
d_gene: .
v_gene: TRBV20-1
j_gene: TRBJ1-2
CDR3nt: TGCAGTTCTACAGGTGGGGATGGCTACACCTTC
CDR3aa: CSSTGGDGYTF

abundance: few
d_gene: TRBD1
v_gene: TRBV2
j_gene: TRBJ1-2
CDR3nt: TGTGCCAGCATGGCGACGATCCAGGGGGCCGATGGCTACACCTTC
CDR3aa: CASMATIQGADGYTF

abundance: .
d_gene: .
v_gene: TRBV29-1
j_gene: TRBJ1-5
CDR3nt: TGCAGCGTTGAGCCGGACCCCCAGCCCCAGCATTTT
CDR3aa: CSVEPDPQPQHF

abundance: few
d_gene: .
v_gene: TRBV9
j_gene: TRBJ1-6
CDR3nt: TGTGCCAGCAGCGGCAGGGCTTATAATTCACCCCTCCACTTT
CDR3aa: CASSGRAYNSPLHF

abundance: .
d_gene: .
v_gene: TRBV21-1
j_gene: TRBJ2-1
CDR3nt: TGTGCCAGCAGCAACCGCCACAGGGGAGCCTACGAGCAGTTCTTC
CDR3aa: CASSNRHRGAYEQFF

abundance: .
d_gene: .
v_gene: TRBV10-3
j_gene: TRBJ2-7
CDR3nt: TGTGCCATCAGTGGTCCTAGTCGGGGGGCAGGAAACTACGAGCAGTACTTC
CDR3aa: CAISGPSRGAGNYEQYF